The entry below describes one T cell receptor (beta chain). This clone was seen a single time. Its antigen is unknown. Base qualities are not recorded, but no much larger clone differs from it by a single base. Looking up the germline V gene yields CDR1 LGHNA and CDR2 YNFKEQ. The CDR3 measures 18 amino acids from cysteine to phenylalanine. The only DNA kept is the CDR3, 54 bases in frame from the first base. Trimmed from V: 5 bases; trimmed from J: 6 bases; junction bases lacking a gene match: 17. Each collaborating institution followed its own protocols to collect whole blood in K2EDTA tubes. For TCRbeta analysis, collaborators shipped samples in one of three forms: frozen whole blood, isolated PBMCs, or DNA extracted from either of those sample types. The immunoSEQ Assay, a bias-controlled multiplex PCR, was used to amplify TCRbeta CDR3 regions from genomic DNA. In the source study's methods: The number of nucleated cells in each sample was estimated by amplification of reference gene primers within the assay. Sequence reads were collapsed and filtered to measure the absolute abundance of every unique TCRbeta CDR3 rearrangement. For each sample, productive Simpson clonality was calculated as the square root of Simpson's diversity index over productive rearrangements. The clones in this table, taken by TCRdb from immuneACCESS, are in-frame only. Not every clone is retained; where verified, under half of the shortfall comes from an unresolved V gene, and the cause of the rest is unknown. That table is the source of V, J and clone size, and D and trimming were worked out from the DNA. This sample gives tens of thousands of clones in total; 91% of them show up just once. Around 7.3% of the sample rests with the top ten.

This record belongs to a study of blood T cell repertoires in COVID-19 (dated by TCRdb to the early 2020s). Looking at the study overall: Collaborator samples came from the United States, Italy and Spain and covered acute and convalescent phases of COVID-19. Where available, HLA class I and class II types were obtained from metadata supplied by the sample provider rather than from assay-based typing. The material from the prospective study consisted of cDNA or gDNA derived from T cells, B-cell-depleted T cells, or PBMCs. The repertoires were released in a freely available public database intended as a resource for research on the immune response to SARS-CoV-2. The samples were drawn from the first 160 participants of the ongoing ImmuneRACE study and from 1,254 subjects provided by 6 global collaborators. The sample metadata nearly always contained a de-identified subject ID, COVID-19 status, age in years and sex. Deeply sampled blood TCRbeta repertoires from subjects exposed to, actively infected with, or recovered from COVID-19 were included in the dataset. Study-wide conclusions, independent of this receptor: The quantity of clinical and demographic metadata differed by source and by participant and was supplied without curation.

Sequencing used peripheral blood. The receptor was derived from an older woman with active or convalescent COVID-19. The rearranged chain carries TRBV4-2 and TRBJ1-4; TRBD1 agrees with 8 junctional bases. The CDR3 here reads CASSYRTGSVEMDEKLFF. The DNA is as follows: TGTGCCAGCAGCTACCGGACAGGGTCGGTGGAGATGGATGAAAAACTGTTTTTT.